This passage covers 21 T cell receptor beta chains from one sample sequenced in a study of shared T cell receptors in the human thymus. Clones were read by immunoSEQ multiplex PCR, and TCRdb kept only the in-frame ones, dropping some. The sample includes approximately 580,000 clones, about 80% of them seen just once. This sample was shared with a second study, whose subject was human thymus T cells.

Sequenced input: thymocytes. Receptor source: a boy younger than two with a congenital heart defect.

This rearrangement joins TRBV2 to TRBJ1-1; perhaps TRBD1 as D (6 bases). CDR1 and CDR2 from the germline V gene are SNHLY and FYNNEI. The CDR3 is made up of 15 amino acids. V was trimmed by 8 bases and J by 1 base, leaving 17 bases between them. The CDR3 DNA follows: TGTGCCAGCGGACACAGGGTCTTAGGGAACACTGAAGCTTTCTTT. Its protein is CASGHRVLGNTEAFF. The full variable domain, its missing parts supplied by reference TRBV2 and TRBJ1-1, is EPEVTQTPSHQVTQMGQEVILRCVPISNHLYFYWYRQILGQKVEFLVSFYNNEISEKSEIFDDQFSVERPDGSNFTLKIRSTKLEDSAMYFCASGHRVLGNTEAFFGQGTRLTVV.

This clone was observed a few times. The rearrangement joins TRBV19 to TRBJ2-3, with TRBD2 matching 10 bases. Trimming took 4 bases from V and 7 from J; bases not matched to a gene: 11. The CDR3 spans 16 residues. The germline V gene encodes CDR1 LNHDA and CDR2 SQIVND (reference sequence). The CDR3 is CASSTDRLAGNHTQYF. In nucleotides, the CDR3 is TGTGCCAGTAGTACAGACCGACTAGCGGGTAACCATACGCAGTATTTT.

This clone was recorded only once. The CDR3 is CASSPGTGGAYGYTF. Here the CDR3 DNA reads TGCGCCAGCAGCCCGGGGACAGGGGGAGCCTATGGCTACACCTTC. This chain links TRBV5-1 with TRBJ1-2; the match to TRBD1 covers 11 bases. Losses at the gene ends were 4 bases for V and 4 bases for J; bases not matched to a gene: 6. This CDR3 spans 15 amino acids. The germline gives CDR1 SGHRS, CDR2 YFSETQ.

The gene calls are TRBV5-5 and TRBJ2-3; 10 positions agree with TRBD2. The CDR3 extends over 17 amino acids. Losses at the gene ends were 0 bases for V and 6 bases for J; bases not matched to a gene: 10. CDR1 is SGHKS, CDR2 YYEKEE, per germline (reference sequence). CDR3 loop: CASSLGQREGRCDTQYF. The CDR3 DNA sequence: TGTGCCAGCAGCTTGGGCCAGCGGGAGGGCCGTTGCGATACGCAGTATTTT.

This clone appeared once. The chain couples TRBV30 to TRBJ2-7; maybe TRBD1 (5 bases). The V gene's germline CDR1 is GTSNPN and CDR2 SVGIG (reference sequence). There are 15 residues in the CDR3. V lost 5 bases and J lost 2, with 19 bases in between. The CDR3 DNA is TGTGCCTGGGGGTCGTTAGGTGCAGGGCCCTACGAGCAGTACTTC. This codes for CAWGSLGAGPYEQYF.

This clone came up a few times. This chain connects TRBV11-2 to TRBJ2-1; 11 positions agree with TRBD2. Germline assignment: CDR1 SGHAT and CDR2 FQNNGV. Germline trimming cut 4 bases from V and 2 bases from J; bases unmatched to any gene: 1. This CDR3 spans 15 amino acids. This CDR3 is CASSSTSGTYNEQFF. The CDR3 bases are TGTGCCAGCAGCTCGACTAGCGGGACCTACAATGAGCAGTTCTTC.

The chain is built from TRBV2 and TRBJ1-1, with D possibly matching TRBD1 (6 bases). This CDR3 has 15 residues. Germline V gives CDR1 SNHLY, CDR2 FYNNEI. Trimming left V 5 bases short and J 0 bases short, with 13 bases between. For the CDR3, the DNA is TGTGCCAGCAGTCGGGCAGGGGTTATGAACACTGAAGCTTTCTTT. It is translated as CASSRAGVMNTEAFF.

The chain is built from TRBV4-1 and TRBJ2-1, with D possibly matching TRBD2 (6 bases). CDR1 MGHRA and CDR2 YSYEKL come from the germline V gene. The V end was cut by 3 bases, the J end by 3 bases, with 12 bases between. This CDR3 contains 15 residues. The CDR3 sequence: CASSQARTIYNEQFF. The CDR3 DNA reads TGCGCCAGCAGCCAGGCGCGGACTATCTACAATGAGCAGTTCTTC.

This rearrangement joins TRBV6-1 to TRBJ1-1; 11 bases fit TRBD1. Germline trimming cut 6 bases from V and 6 bases from J; bases unmatched to any gene: 6. The CDR3 spans 14 residues. The germline V gene has CDR1 MNHNS and CDR2 SASEGT. The CDR3 loop reads CASRPRTGGSEAFF. The CDR3 nucleotides are TGTGCCAGCAGACCAAGGACAGGGGGCTCTGAAGCTTTCTTT.

The chain combines TRBV28 with TRBJ2-5; no clear D gene. The CDR3 is 17 amino acids. Germline-derived CDR1 and CDR2 are MDHEN and SYDVKM. Between the trimmed V and J ends, which lost 6 bases and 4 bases, there was a span of 24 bases. In DNA, the CDR3 is TGTGCCAGCAGCTACCTCCTAGGCAGCCTAATTGGAGAGACCCAGTACTTC. Its translation is CASSYLLGSLIGETQYF.

This clone has a single count. The chain carries TRBV5-6 and TRBJ1-5; D ambiguous. The CDR3 consists of 14 residues. Germline lookup yields CDR1 SGHDT and CDR2 YYEEEE. Trimming left V 2 bases short and J 1 base short, with 7 bases between. DNA for the CDR3: TGTGCCAGCAGCTTTGACACCAGCAATCAGCCCCAGCATTTT. Amino acids: CASSFDTSNQPQHF.

The chain links TRBV11-2 to TRBJ2-7, with D perhaps matching TRBD2 (5 bases). The CDR3 runs 13 residues. The V and J ends lost 6 bases and 3 bases respectively, with 12 bases between them. CDR1 SGHAT and CDR2 FQNNGV come from the germline V gene. DNA for the CDR3: TGTGCCAGCAGTTATAACAGCGGCTACGAGCAGTACTTC. The encoded protein is CASSYNSGYEQYF. The whole variable domain, remainder taken from reference TRBV11-2 and TRBJ2-7, is EAGVAQSPRYKIIEKRQSVAFWCNPISGHATLYWYQQILGQGPKLLIQFQNNGVVDDSQLPKDRFSAERLKGVDSTLKIQPAKLEDSAVYLCASSYNSGYEQYFGPGTRLTVT.

This clone was picked up a small number of times. The J gene is TRBJ2-1, the V gene TRBV29-1, with 9 bases identical to TRBD2. Trimming removed 6 bases from V and 7 bases from J; junction bases left unmatched: 7. Germline CDR1 is SQVTM and CDR2 is ANQGSEA. This CDR3 region has 13 residues. The CDR3, as DNA: TGCAGCGTCACGACGGGACTAGCTAATGAGCAGTTCTTC. Encoded protein: CSVTTGLANEQFF.

This sequence joins TRBV28 and TRBJ2-7; D possibly corresponds to TRBD1 (6 bases). Trimming took off 6 bases at V and 4 bases at J, with 13 bases between the two ends. This CDR3 contains 13 residues. Germline values: CDR1 MDHEN, CDR2 SYDVKM. CDR3 in DNA: TGTGCCAGCAGCCCGGACAGCCGATACGAGCAGTACTTC. Translating it yields CASSPDSRYEQYF.

The rearrangement uses TRBV7-8 and TRBJ2-2, with TRBD2 identical over 8 bases. Unmatched junction bases numbered 6, after V lost 5 bases and J lost 1 base. This CDR3 is 16 amino acids long. Germline lookup yields CDR1 SGHVS and CDR2 FQNEAQ. The DNA for the CDR3 is TGTGCCAGCAGCCCCCAGCGGGAGTGGAACACCGGGGAGCTGTTTTTT. Amino acids: CASSPQREWNTGELFF. The full variable domain, completed using reference TRBV7-8 and TRBJ2-2, is GAGVSQSPRYKVAKRGQDVALRCDPISGHVSLFWYQQALGQGPEFLTYFQNEAQLDKSGLPSDRFFAERPEGSVSTLKIQRTQQEDSAVYLCASSPQREWNTGELFFGEGSRLTVL.

The table lists this clone with a count of one. The chain has TRBV9 and TRBJ2-1; possible D gene TRBD1, 6 bases. Per the germline V gene, CDR1 is SGDLS and CDR2 is YYNGEE. Trimming shortened V by 2 bases and J by 7 bases, and 16 bases separated the two germline ends. This CDR3 is 15 amino acids long. CDR3 sequence: CASSVRTDPGNEQFF. DNA of the CDR3: TGTGCCAGCAGCGTCAGGACAGATCCGGGGAATGAGCAGTTCTTC.

A few counts support this clone. In nucleotides, the CDR3 is TGTGCCAGCAGCCGTGTGCTAGGGGGCAATGAAAAACTGTTTTTT. It translates to CASSRVLGGNEKLFF. This rearrangement joins TRBV7-9 to TRBJ1-4; TRBD1 aligns across 7 bases. The V and J ends lost 5 bases and 5 bases, in that order; junction bases with no gene match: 8. CDR1 is SEHNR and CDR2 is FQNEAQ in the germline V gene (reference sequence). The CDR3 has 15 amino acids.

The chain combines TRBV5-4 with TRBJ2-5; D perhaps matches TRBD2 (6 bases). V lost 2 bases, J lost 1 base, and 12 bases lay in between. The CDR3 totals 15 residues. Germline CDR1 SGHNT, CDR2 YYREEE (reference sequence). The CDR3 protein is CASSFLGRSQETQYF. For the CDR3, the DNA is TGTGCCAGCAGCTTTTTAGGGAGGTCCCAAGAGACCCAGTACTTC.

This clone has just a few counts. The V call is TRBV27, the J call TRBJ1-2; 8 nucleotides align to TRBD1. V was clipped by 2 bases and J by 3 bases; unmatched bases: 5. This CDR3 has 15 amino acids. The germline V gene has CDR1 MNHEY and CDR2 SMNVEV (reference sequence). CDR3 in amino acids: CASSLPRDRYYGYTF. CDR3 DNA sequence: TGTGCCAGCAGTTTACCCCGGGACAGGTACTATGGCTACACCTTC.

In its sample, this clone was seen a few times. V and J are TRBV6-6 and TRBJ2-3, with 8 bases aligning to TRBD1. V was clipped by 2 bases and J by 5 bases; unmatched bases: 9. Germline values: CDR1 MNHNY, CDR2 SVGAGI (reference sequence). This CDR3 has 16 amino acids. CDR3 DNA: TGTGCCAGCAGTTACCCCGACAGGGGAGAAGGAGATACGCAGTATTTT. Its protein is CASSYPDRGEGDTQYF.

This clone was seen more than once but under ten times. The chain carries TRBV20-1 and TRBJ1-1; 7 nucleotides line up with TRBD1. From germline, CDR1 is DFQATT and CDR2 SNEGSKA (reference sequence). The V segment lost 6 bases and the J segment 7 bases; nucleotides outside the gene matches: 5. The CDR3 has 11 amino acids. The CDR3 DNA is TGCAGTGCCAGGGACAGTGTTGAAGCTTTCTTT. This translates into CSARDSVEAFF.